This T cell receptor beta chain came from a study of blood T cell repertoires in COVID-19. Study-wide context: T cells, B-cell-depleted T cells, or PBMCs provided the cDNA or gDNA that served as material.

Profiled with immunoSEQ multiplex PCR; TCRdb holds only in-frame clones, not every one. The data contain over 200,000 clones, approximately 89% of them singletons. The sequenced sample was PBMCs or T cells enriched from blood (not recorded which). This clonotype originated in a woman aged 25-40 years who had been exposed to COVID-19.

Written as DNA, the CDR3 is TGTGCCAGCAGCGAGACAGGCCCCTCTTGGGGAAGTTCACCCCTCCACTTT. The encoded protein is CASSETGPSWGSSPLHF. The J gene is TRBJ1-6, the V gene TRBV14, with D perhaps matching TRBD1 (6 bases). This CDR3 contains 17 residues. The ends were cut back, 5 bases at V and 9 bases at J, with 23 bases in the middle. Germline-derived CDR1 and CDR2 are SGHDN and FVKESK.